The sequence of this T cell receptor (beta chain) was determined in a study of cytomegalovirus exposure and HLA in healthy donors. The study's findings and limits: Subsequent analysis of the approximately 130 validation repertoires found a tendency for first-cohort TCR clusters to co-occur. The study put roughly 160 TCR beta chains on its list as cytomegalovirus-associated. For most TCR sequences rarity was the rule, although some public TCRs occurred in many donors. The authors confirmed in vitro that three CMV-associated chains were specific for CMV antigens.

Using immunoSEQ multiplex PCR, the repertoire was profiled, and TCRdb retains in-frame clones only, with some absent. The table has about 120,000 clones, 75% to 90% seen once. Looked up from germline, CDR1 is MNHNS and CDR2 is SASEGT. The CDR3 is 15 residues long. V shed 4 bases, J shed 5 bases, and the junction held 5 bases outside the gene matches. As for this clone: The antigen remains unidentified.

The chain uses TRBV6-1 and TRBJ2-1; TRBD1 aligns across 10 bases. The sample comprised PBMCs. The TCR sequence derives from a man between 18 and 35 years old in good health and CMV-seropositive. CDR3 amino acids: CASSVGQGGHNEQFF. DNA for the CDR3: TGTGCCAGCAGTGTAGGACAGGGGGGTCACAATGAGCAGTTCTTC.